This entry lists 22 T cell receptor beta chains sequenced from one sample in a study of shared clonotypes between healthy human individuals. Assay used: immunoSEQ multiplex PCR; TCRdb lists only in-frame clones, some missing. The sample consists of approximately 2.5 million clones, 90% to 95% of them appearing once. The sample consisted of naive CD4+ T cells sorted from blood. Indicated subset: CD45RA+ positively selected. These receptor sequences come from a man aged 18 to 29 in good health.

About this clone itself: Germline is not matched at one junction end, which may reflect a read error. V is TRBV20-1 and J is TRBJ1-4; no definite D call. This CDR3 region has 11 residues. Germline-derived CDR1 and CDR2 are DFQATT and SNEGSKA (reference sequence). CDR3 in DNA: TGCAGTGCCCGCGACTGGCCATCTATGGTGTTT. Amino acids: CSARDWPSMVF.

V is TRBV6-4 and J is TRBJ1-1; 9 positions match TRBD1. The junction had 9 bases not matched to a gene; V was cut back by 8 bases and J by 5 bases. The CDR3 runs 14 residues. CDR1 is MRHNA, CDR2 SNTAGT, per germline. CDR3 region: CASGLGTGRTEAFF. The CDR3 bases are TGTGCCAGCGGCCTAGGGACAGGGCGGACTGAAGCTTTCTTT.

This clone was seen only once. This sample includes further DNA sequences coding for the same CDR3. V usage is TRBV5-1 and J usage is TRBJ2-7; weak D call: TRBD1 (5 bases). Germline V gene sequence: CDR1 SGHRS, CDR2 YFSETQ. The CDR3 spans 14 residues. Between the trimmed V and J ends, which lost 1 base and 2 bases, there was a span of 10 bases. As DNA, the CDR3 is TGCGCCAGCAGCTTGCAGGGTGGCACCTACGAGCAGTACTTC. Translating it yields CASSLQGGTYEQYF.

The V and J genes are TRBV6-5 and TRBJ2-3; TRBD1 agrees at 8 bases. This CDR3 is 14 amino acids long. From germline, CDR1 is MNHEY and CDR2 SVGAGI. V shed 6 bases, J shed 4 bases, and the junction held 6 bases outside the gene matches. The CDR3 sequence is CASRRRGLADTQYF. CDR3 coding DNA: TGTGCCAGCAGGCGCAGGGGGCTCGCAGATACGCAGTATTTT.

J is TRBJ2-1 and V is TRBV30; D unresolved. The CDR3 is 15 residues long. V was cut by 1 base and J by 0 bases, with 10 bases left in between. Germline CDR1 GTSNPN, CDR2 SVGIG (reference sequence). This chain's CDR3 is CAWSGSLSSYNEQFF. CDR3 nucleotides: TGTGCCTGGAGTGGGAGTCTGAGCTCCTACAATGAGCAGTTCTTC.

This clone was counted a single time. The genes are TRBV28 and TRBJ2-7; TRBD2 is a possible D gene (5 bases). From germline, CDR1 is MDHEN and CDR2 SYDVKM. Trimming stripped 3 bases from V and 5 bases from J, with 11 bases between. The length of the CDR3 is 13 residues. The CDR3 DNA reads TGTGCCAGCAGTTTTGAGGGCCACCACGAGCAGTACTTC. It codes for CASSFEGHHEQYF.

This chain connects TRBV7-9 to TRBJ2-7; D possibly corresponds to TRBD1 (6 bases). The CDR3 has 15 residues. Germline V gene sequence: CDR1 SEHNR, CDR2 FQNEAQ (reference sequence). The V and J ends lost 6 bases and 7 bases respectively, with 22 bases between them. The CDR3 nucleotides are TGTGCCAGCAGAACAACAGGGAACAATAACGAGGAGCAGTACTTC. Translated: CASRTTGNNNEEQYF.

The table lists this clone with a count of one. The CDR3 here is CASSPRLAGNEQFF. As DNA, the CDR3 is TGTGCCAGCAGCCCACGACTAGCGGGGAATGAGCAGTTCTTC. The chain links TRBV9 to TRBJ2-1, with TRBD2 identical over 11 bases. The CDR3 covers 14 residues. With 4 bases clipped from V and 7 bases from J, the junction kept 4 bases outside the gene matches. Germline V lookup: CDR1 SGDLS, CDR2 YYNGEE.

The V gene is TRBV6-1, the J gene TRBJ2-7; 8 bases align to TRBD1. From germline, CDR1 is MNHNS and CDR2 SASEGT. This CDR3 spans 13 amino acids. The V segment lost 3 bases and the J segment 6 bases; nucleotides outside the gene matches: 4. This CDR3 is CASSERTGREQYF. CDR3 in DNA: TGTGCCAGCAGTGAGAGGACAGGGCGCGAGCAGTACTTC.

The CDR3 nucleotides read TGTGCTAGTGGTTTGGTACTAGCGGGCCCAGATACGCAGTATTTT. Protein product: CASGLVLAGPDTQYF. The rearrangement joins TRBV12-5 to TRBJ2-3; 9 bases are a match to TRBD2. This CDR3 contains 15 residues. Germline V gene sequence: CDR1 LGHNT, CDR2 FRNRAP. Trimming removed 0 bases from V and 4 bases from J; junction bases left unmatched: 2.

The chain carries TRBV7-8 and TRBJ2-1; 11 bases match TRBD2. Germline CDR1 is SGHVS and CDR2 is FQNEAQ. Trimming at V came to 1 base and at J to 1 base, leaving 6 bases not matched to a gene. The CDR3 consists of 18 residues. The CDR3 nucleotides read TGTGCCAGCAGCTTAGACCGACTAGCGGGATCGTCCTACAATGAGCAGTTCTTC. It yields the protein CASSLDRLAGSSYNEQFF. Combining the CDR3 with reference TRBV7-8 and TRBJ2-1 gives the whole variable domain GAGVSQSPRYKVAKRGQDVALRCDPISGHVSLFWYQQALGQGPEFLTYFQNEAQLDKSGLPSDRFFAERPEGSVSTLKIQRTQQEDSAVYLCASSLDRLAGSSYNEQFFGPGTRLTVL.

The chain uses TRBV5-1 and TRBJ1-2; TRBD1 aligns across 9 bases. In germline, CDR1 is SGHRS, CDR2 YFSETQ. The V gene end was trimmed by 4 bases and the J gene end by 4 bases; junction bases not matched to a gene: 5. The CDR3 runs to 14 residues. CDR3 region: CASSDETGGYGYTF. The CDR3 DNA reads as TGCGCCAGCAGCGACGAGACAGGGGGCTATGGCTACACCTTC.

V usage is TRBV5-1 and J usage is TRBJ2-1, with a tentative D call TRBD2 (5 bases). CDR1 and CDR2 from the germline V gene are SGHRS and YFSETQ. V lost 1 base, J lost 6 bases, and 11 bases lay in between. The CDR3 consists of 14 residues. In nucleotides, the CDR3 is TGCGCCAGCAGCTTGATGCGGGCTGGCAATGAGCAGTTCTTC. Amino acids: CASSLMRAGNEQFF.

This clone was observed a single time. The V and J genes are TRBV5-6 and TRBJ2-5; maybe TRBD1 (6 bases). The closer fit of TRBJ2-7 to the DNA end suggests the J call may be wrong. Germline V CDR1 and CDR2: SGHDT, YYEEEE. This CDR3 has 14 amino acids. In DNA form, the CDR3 reads TGTGCCAGCAGGATACAGGGCCCTCGCTACGAGCAGTACTTC. Amino acid sequence: CASRIQGPRYEQYF.

The chain has TRBV10-1 and TRBJ2-2, with 11 bases identical to TRBD2. Germline V CDR1 and CDR2: WNHNN, SYGVQD (reference sequence). V was pared by 2 bases and J by 3 bases, with 2 bases of the junction left unmatched. CDR3 length: 16 amino acids. The CDR3 DNA reads as TGCGCCAGCAGTGAGGTGACTAGCGGGGACACCGGGGAGCTGTTTTTT. This codes for CASSEVTSGDTGELFF.

The rearrangement joins TRBV15 to TRBJ2-2, with TRBD1 matching over 8 bases. With V trimmed by 3 bases and J by 4 bases, 10 bases remained unmatched. The CDR3 has 17 amino acids. Germline V gene data show CDR1 as LNHNV and CDR2 as YYDKDF (reference sequence). The CDR3 here is CATSSDRDRSSTGELFF. The CDR3 nucleotides are TGTGCCACCAGCAGTGATAGGGACAGGAGCTCCACCGGGGAGCTGTTTTTT.

The V gene is TRBV11-2, the J gene TRBJ2-5; 7 bases are a match to TRBD1. Germline V gives CDR1 SGHAT, CDR2 FQNNGV. This CDR3 has 17 residues. J lost 2 bases, V lost 2 bases, and 11 bases had no gene match. CDR3 in DNA: TGTGCCAGCAGCTTAACCGGACAGGCTCGGTCACAAGAGACCCAGTACTTC. As protein: CASSLTGQARSQETQYF.

This chain uses TRBV10-3 with TRBJ1-2; D gene uncertain. The CDR3 covers 12 residues. CDR1 ENHRY and CDR2 SYGVKD come from the germline V gene. V dropped 1 base and J dropped 6 bases, with 6 bases sitting between them. CDR3 DNA sequence: TGTGCCATCAGTGAGTATACGGATGGCTACACCTTC. It encodes CAISEYTDGYTF.

V is TRBV4-1 and J is TRBJ2-2; 9 bases fit TRBD1. CDR1 and CDR2 from the germline V gene are MGHRA and YSYEKL. The CDR3 is made up of 15 amino acids. Trimming took 5 bases from V and 7 from J; bases not matched to a gene: 8. Here the CDR3 DNA reads TGCGCCAGCAGCTGGGAACAGGGGGCAGGCGGGGAGCTGTTTTTT. Translating gives CASSWEQGAGGELFF.

This chain joins TRBV7-8 and TRBJ1-1; tentatively, D is TRBD1 (6 bases). Trimming stripped 5 bases from V and 2 bases from J, with 12 bases between. The CDR3 is made up of 14 amino acids. Germline assignment: CDR1 SGHVS and CDR2 FQNEAQ. CDR3 bases: TGTGCCAGCAGCGTCGGACAGAGTAACACTGAAGCTTTCTTT. Translating it yields CASSVGQSNTEAFF.

J is TRBJ2-1 and V is TRBV15; the D is unclear. Trimming took off 5 bases at V and 0 bases at J, with 17 bases between the two ends. The CDR3 loop spans 17 amino acids. Per the germline V gene, CDR1 is LNHNV and CDR2 is YYDKDF (reference sequence). The CDR3 loop reads CATSLSYVLSSYNEQFF. The CDR3 bases are TGTGCCACCAGCCTTTCCTACGTCCTGAGCTCCTACAATGAGCAGTTCTTC.

The V gene is TRBV30, the J gene TRBJ2-2, with D possibly matching TRBD1 (7 bases). The CDR3 extends over 16 amino acids. Deletions cut 4 bases from V and 4 bases from J, with 19 bases between. The germline CDR1 and CDR2 sequences are GTSNPN and SVGIG (reference sequence). Here the CDR3 reads CAWMAHGGGITGELFF. For the CDR3, the DNA is TGTGCCTGGATGGCCCACGGAGGGGGCATCACCGGGGAGCTGTTTTTT.